The rows below give T cell receptor beta chains drawn from one sample of a study of Ad26.COV2.S vaccination and SARS-CoV-2 variants. Sequencing used immunoSEQ multiplex PCR; TCRdb keeps in-frame clones, though not all of them. Of about 370,000 clones in the sample, roughly nine tenths were seen once. The sequencing here drew on peripheral blood, taken in a trial of Ad26.COV2.S vaccine versus placebo. Source of these receptors: a person aged 18-60 years who received the Ad26.COV2.S COVID-19 vaccine or a placebo. The CDR3 runs from the conserved cysteine through the conserved F or W. A D gene is named only where the DNA matches it firmly. Not every row has a clone size; where given, it reads once, few, many or a size class.

cdr3_length: 14
d_call: TRBD2
clone_size: .
v_call: TRBV18
j_call: TRBJ2-1
cdr3_aa: CASSLPGLANEQFF
cdr3_nt: TGTGCCAGCTCACTACCGGGACTAGCGAATGAGCAGTTCTTC

cdr3_length: 13
d_call: .
clone_size: .
v_call: TRBV6-5
j_call: TRBJ2-7
cdr3_aa: CATRPPSSYEQYF
cdr3_nt: TGTGCCACCAGGCCCCCGAGCTCCTACGAGCAGTACTTC

cdr3_length: 15
d_call: TRBD1
clone_size: few
v_call: TRBV6-1
j_call: TRBJ1-6
cdr3_aa: CASSESTGGDSPLHF
cdr3_nt: TGTGCCAGCAGTGAGTCTACAGGGGGAGATTCACCCCTCCACTTT

cdr3_length: 16
d_call: TRBD1
clone_size: .
v_call: TRBV11-2
j_call: TRBJ2-3
cdr3_aa: CASSPSRDRRTDTQYF
cdr3_nt: TGTGCCAGCAGCCCTAGTAGGGACAGACGCACAGATACGCAGTATTTT

cdr3_length: 17
d_call: TRBD1
clone_size: .
v_call: TRBV27
j_call: TRBJ1-3
cdr3_aa: CASRGGTGGLSGNTIYF
cdr3_nt: TGTGCCAGCAGAGGAGGGACAGGGGGCCTCTCTGGAAACACCATATATTTT

cdr3_length: 14
d_call: .
clone_size: once
v_call: TRBV10-1
j_call: TRBJ2-5
cdr3_aa: CASSDPQAQETQYF
cdr3_nt: TGCGCCAGCAGTGACCCACAGGCCCAAGAGACCCAGTACTTC

cdr3_length: 13
d_call: .
clone_size: .
v_call: TRBV6-5
j_call: TRBJ2-5
cdr3_aa: CASNRGTGETQYF
cdr3_nt: TGTGCCAGCAATCGGGGGACCGGAGAGACCCAGTACTTC

cdr3_length: 14
d_call: .
clone_size: .
v_call: TRBV7-8
j_call: TRBJ2-2
cdr3_aa: CASSLPRGTGELFF
cdr3_nt: TGTGCCAGCAGCTTGCCGCGGGGCACCGGGGAGCTGTTTTTT

cdr3_length: 14
d_call: .
clone_size: .
v_call: TRBV2
j_call: TRBJ2-5
cdr3_aa: CASKISAVGKTQYF
cdr3_nt: TGTGCCAGCAAAATCTCAGCGGTTGGAAAGACCCAGTACTTC

cdr3_length: 11
d_call: .
clone_size: .
v_call: TRBV29-1
j_call: TRBJ2-7
cdr3_aa: CSVDKGGEQYF
cdr3_nt: TGCAGCGTAGACAAGGGGGGCGAGCAGTACTTC

cdr3_length: 17
d_call: .
clone_size: .
v_call: TRBV21-1
j_call: TRBJ1-3
cdr3_aa: CASRTGARNGSGNTIYF
cdr3_nt: TGTGCCAGCAGGACAGGGGCGCGGAATGGCTCTGGAAACACCATATATTTT

cdr3_length: 14
d_call: .
clone_size: few
v_call: TRBV5-1
j_call: TRBJ2-3
cdr3_aa: CASSLGRGPDTQYF
cdr3_nt: TGCGCCAGCAGCTTGGGGCGGGGCCCAGATACGCAGTATTTT

cdr3_length: 13
d_call: .
clone_size: .
v_call: TRBV24-1
j_call: TRBJ1-5
cdr3_aa: CATSEARFGPQHF
cdr3_nt: TGTGCCACCAGTGAGGCCAGATTCGGGCCCCAGCATTTT

cdr3_length: 16
d_call: TRBD2
clone_size: .
v_call: TRBV3-1/TRBV3-2
j_call: TRBJ2-5
cdr3_aa: CASSQLAGGYQETQYF
cdr3_nt: TGTGCCAGCAGCCAACTAGCGGGGGGATACCAAGAGACCCAGTACTTC

cdr3_length: 17
d_call: .
clone_size: once
v_call: TRBV4-1
j_call: TRBJ1-3
cdr3_aa: CASSQDLRRKTGNTIYF
cdr3_nt: TGCGCCAGCAGCCAAGATCTCAGACGTAAGACTGGAAACACCATATATTTT

cdr3_length: 14
d_call: TRBD1
clone_size: .
v_call: TRBV18
j_call: TRBJ1-4
cdr3_aa: CASSPTGGNEKLFF
cdr3_nt: TGTGCCAGCTCACCGACAGGGGGTAATGAAAAACTGTTTTTT

cdr3_length: 15
d_call: TRBD2
clone_size: .
v_call: TRBV7-2
j_call: TRBJ2-3
cdr3_aa: CASSLGAGEGGAQYF
cdr3_nt: TGTGCCAGCAGCTTAGGCGCGGGGGAGGGAGGGGCGCAGTATTTT

cdr3_length: 14
d_call: .
clone_size: .
v_call: TRBV6-5
j_call: TRBJ1-5
cdr3_aa: CASTTIYSNQPQHF
cdr3_nt: TGTGCCAGCACGACAATCTATAGCAATCAGCCCCAGCATTTT

cdr3_length: 18
d_call: .
clone_size: .
v_call: TRBV28
j_call: TRBJ2-1
cdr3_aa: CASSLYKRTISSYNEQFF
cdr3_nt: TGTGCCAGCAGCCTATACAAGCGGACTATATCGTCCTACAATGAGCAGTTCTTC

cdr3_length: 16
d_call: .
clone_size: .
v_call: TRBV6-1
j_call: TRBJ1-5
cdr3_aa: CASSEGTPTSNQPQHF
cdr3_nt: TGTGCCAGCAGTGAAGGGACACCGACTAGCAATCAGCCCCAGCATTTT

cdr3_length: 13
d_call: .
clone_size: .
v_call: TRBV7-9
j_call: TRBJ1-1
cdr3_aa: CASSPRYWTEAFF
cdr3_nt: TGTGCCAGCAGCCCCCGGTACTGGACTGAAGCTTTCTTT

cdr3_length: 11
d_call: .
clone_size: .
v_call: TRBV11-2
j_call: TRBJ1-2
cdr3_aa: CASSFGDGYTF
cdr3_nt: TGTGCCAGCAGCTTTGGTGACGGCTACACCTTC

cdr3_length: 15
d_call: TRBD2
clone_size: once
v_call: TRBV30
j_call: TRBJ2-7
cdr3_aa: CAWSVNSGGAYEQYF
cdr3_nt: TGTGCCTGGAGTGTAAATAGCGGGGGCGCCTACGAGCAGTACTTC

cdr3_length: 13
d_call: .
clone_size: .
v_call: TRBV27
j_call: TRBJ1-2
cdr3_aa: CASSRGGYYGYTF
cdr3_nt: TGTGCCAGCAGTAGGGGCGGCTACTATGGCTACACCTTC

cdr3_length: 18
d_call: .
clone_size: few
v_call: TRBV7-6
j_call: TRBJ1-2
cdr3_aa: CASSSSDRSNNRSYGYTF
cdr3_nt: TGTGCCAGCAGCTCTAGTGACAGGAGCAACAATCGAAGTTATGGCTACACCTTC

cdr3_length: 13
d_call: .
clone_size: once
v_call: TRBV2
j_call: TRBJ1-2
cdr3_aa: CASSATGGDGYTF
cdr3_nt: TGTGCCAGCAGTGCGACGGGAGGAGATGGCTACACCTTC

cdr3_length: 15
d_call: .
clone_size: .
v_call: TRBV4-1
j_call: TRBJ1-1
cdr3_aa: CASSQEGLGNTEAFF
cdr3_nt: TGCGCCAGCAGCCAAGAGGGCTTGGGGAACACTGAAGCTTTCTTT

cdr3_length: 14
d_call: .
clone_size: .
v_call: TRBV27
j_call: TRBJ1-6
cdr3_aa: CASSYLTSGSTLHF
cdr3_nt: TGTGCCAGCAGCTACCTTACAAGCGGTTCTACCCTCCACTTT

cdr3_length: 13
d_call: .
clone_size: .
v_call: TRBV27
j_call: TRBJ1-2
cdr3_aa: CASSSTGLDGYTF
cdr3_nt: TGTGCCAGCAGTTCAACAGGGCTGGATGGCTACACCTTC

cdr3_length: 13
d_call: .
clone_size: once
v_call: TRBV11-2
j_call: TRBJ1-3
cdr3_aa: CASSIRDSHTIYF
cdr3_nt: TGTGCCAGCAGCATACGAGATAGTCACACCATATATTTT

cdr3_length: 13
d_call: .
clone_size: .
v_call: TRBV5-4
j_call: TRBJ2-2
cdr3_aa: CASRGQNTGELFF
cdr3_nt: TGTGCCAGCAGGGGACAGAACACCGGGGAGCTGTTTTTT

cdr3_length: 16
d_call: TRBD1
clone_size: .
v_call: TRBV4-1
j_call: TRBJ2-2
cdr3_aa: CASSPKTGFDTGELFF
cdr3_nt: TGCGCCAGCAGCCCAAAGACAGGGTTTGACACCGGGGAGCTGTTTTTT

cdr3_length: 15
d_call: TRBD2
clone_size: .
v_call: TRBV5-1
j_call: TRBJ2-1
cdr3_aa: CASSRLAGPSGEQFF
cdr3_nt: TGCGCCAGCAGCCGACTAGCGGGTCCCTCTGGTGAGCAGTTCTTC

cdr3_length: 16
d_call: .
clone_size: once
v_call: TRBV6-5
j_call: TRBJ1-1
cdr3_aa: CASSYPLGGGGTEAFF
cdr3_nt: TGTGCCAGCAGTTACCCACTGGGGGGAGGTGGCACTGAAGCTTTCTTT

cdr3_length: 15
d_call: .
clone_size: .
v_call: TRBV9
j_call: TRBJ2-7
cdr3_aa: CASSVVTGTLDEQYF
cdr3_nt: TGTGCCAGCAGCGTAGTGACCGGAACCTTAGACGAGCAGTACTTC

cdr3_length: 13
d_call: .
clone_size: .
v_call: TRBV29-1
j_call: TRBJ1-1
cdr3_aa: CSANGRGNTEAFF
cdr3_nt: TGCAGCGCTAACGGACGGGGGAACACTGAAGCTTTCTTT

cdr3_length: 16
d_call: TRBD2
clone_size: once
v_call: TRBV6-1
j_call: TRBJ2-7
cdr3_aa: CASSDSGARGSYEQYF
cdr3_nt: TGTGCCAGCAGTGACAGCGGGGCCCGGGGCTCCTACGAGCAGTACTTC

cdr3_length: 15
d_call: TRBD2
clone_size: .
v_call: TRBV27
j_call: TRBJ2-1
cdr3_aa: CASSPGLAGKYEQFF
cdr3_nt: TGTGCCAGCAGTCCTGGACTAGCGGGGAAGTATGAGCAGTTCTTC

cdr3_length: 17
d_call: .
clone_size: .
v_call: TRBV5-1
j_call: TRBJ1-4
cdr3_aa: CASSLAGRGGSGEKLFF
cdr3_nt: TGCGCCAGCAGCTTGGCTGGGCGGGGAGGCAGCGGAGAAAAACTGTTTTTT

cdr3_length: 14
d_call: .
clone_size: .
v_call: TRBV6-1
j_call: TRBJ1-4
cdr3_aa: CASSEWGPNEKLFF
cdr3_nt: TGTGCCAGCAGTGAATGGGGGCCTAATGAAAAACTGTTTTTT